The source of this T cell receptor beta chain is a study of blood T cell repertoires in COVID-19 (dated by TCRdb to 2020 to 2022). Study-wide context: Samples covering the acute and convalescent phases of COVID-19 were provided by collaborators in the United States, Italy and Spain. The material from the prospective study consisted of cDNA or gDNA derived from T cells, B-cell-depleted T cells, or PBMCs. Samples were obtained from the ongoing ImmuneRACE study (first 160 participants) and from over 1,000 subjects provided by 6 global collaborators. The repertoires were released in a freely available public database meant as a resource for research on the immune response to SARS-CoV-2. Sample metadata almost always included a de-identified subject ID, COVID-19 status, age in years and sex. Deeply sampled blood TCRbeta repertoires from subjects exposed to, actively infected with, or recovered from COVID-19 were included in the dataset. Where available, HLA class I and class II types were taken from metadata supplied by the sample provider and were not determined by assay-based typing. Results the study describes overall, beyond this receptor: How much clinical and demographic metadata was included differed by source and by participant, and the metadata was provided uncurated.

The collaborating institutions used their own protocols to collect whole blood in K2EDTA tubes. For TCRbeta analysis, collaborators shipped samples in one of three forms: frozen whole blood, isolated PBMCs, or DNA extracted from either of those sample types. TCRbeta CDR3 regions were amplified from genomic DNA by means of the immunoSEQ Assay, a bias-controlled multiplex PCR. The paper's processing steps were these. Within the assay, amplification of reference gene primers was used to estimate how many nucleated cells each sample contained. Sequence reads were collapsed and filtered to measure the absolute abundance of every unique TCRbeta CDR3 rearrangement. For each sample, productive Simpson clonality was calculated as the square root of Simpson's diversity index across productive rearrangements. The table comes from immuneACCESS by way of TCRdb, which keeps in-frame sequences with V and J called. Part of the clones is missing from these tables; in studies checked, under half for an unresolved V gene and the rest for unknown reasons. That table supplies the V and J calls and clone size; D and trimming were determined from the DNA. The sample yields just over 75,000 clones; around nine tenths were counted once. Jointly, the top ten make up roughly 5.3% of the sample.

With regard to this clone: Its antigen remains unidentified. No much larger clone exists at a distance of one base, and base qualities are not known.

CDR1 and CDR2, looked up from the germline V gene (reference sequence), are SEHNR and FQNEAQ. The CDR3 runs 14 amino acids, cysteine and phenylalanine included. Only CDR3 DNA remains: 42 bases, in frame from the first base. V and J are trimmed by 2 bases and 9 bases, and the gene matches miss 4 bases of the junction. Sequencing was carried out using peripheral blood. The chain joins TRBV7-9 to TRBJ1-6; TRBD1 matches 7 bases in the middle. This sequence was found in a woman older than 75 with active or convalescent COVID-19. The CDR3 region has the sequence CASSLLDRTSPLHF. The nucleotides are TGTGCCAGCAGCTTACTGGACAGGACTTCACCCCTCCACTTT.